Given below is one TCR beta chain in context. Its cognate antigen is unknown. This entry belongs to a study of PD-1 blockade in classical Hodgkin lymphoma. With V trimmed by 3 bases and J by 4 bases, 3 bases remained unmatched. The CDR3 is made up of 16 amino acids. Per the germline V gene, CDR1 is SGHDN and CDR2 is FVKESK. The method was immunoSEQ multiplex PCR; TCRdb's version includes in-frame clones alone and lacks a portion of them. The data hold roughly 86,000 clones, with about 83% observed a single time. Overall study results and limits: Complete responders' baseline diversity resembled that of newly diagnosed patients.

Time point in this sample: cycle 4 day 1 (C4D1), after around six weeks of nivolumab. There was relapse after autologous stem cell transplantation in every patient, and there was variation in brentuximab vedotin exposure. The patients, who had relapsed/refractory classical Hodgkin lymphoma, achieved best responses of complete response, partial response or progressive disease. The sample consisted of peripheral blood mononuclear cells (PBMCs), taken before the fourth cycle of nivolumab. The TCR comes from a human donor with classical Hodgkin lymphoma. V gene TRBV14 combines with J gene TRBJ2-5; 15 bases fit TRBD2. The CDR3, as DNA: TGTGCCAGCAGCCACTGGACTAGCGGGAGGGGAGAGACCCAGTACTTC. This codes for CASSHWTSGRGETQYF.